These 21 T cell receptor beta chains originate from one sample sequenced in a study of cytomegalovirus exposure and HLA in healthy donors. Use of 60 Vbeta and 13 Jbeta primers characterized the PCR. Profiling relied on immunoSEQ multiplex PCR, and the TCRdb table lists in-frame clones only, not all of them. This sample's clone table lists around 150,000 clones. Sequencing was performed on PBMCs. The receptor set was obtained from a woman between 55 and 75 years old in good health and CMV-seronegative.

J is TRBJ2-6 and V is TRBV6-6; no reliable D call. CDR3 size: 14 residues. Trimming pared 6 bases from V and 0 bases from J, leaving 6 bases between. The germline V gene has CDR1 MNHNY and CDR2 SVGAGI (reference sequence). This CDR3 reads CASSISSGANVLTF. DNA for the CDR3: TGTGCCAGCAGCATTAGCTCTGGGGCCAACGTCCTGACTTTC.

For the CDR3, the DNA is TGTGCCAGCAGCCTTTCCTTGGAGCAGTACTTC. This translates into CASSLSLEQYF. This chain links TRBV11-2 with TRBJ2-5; D is uncertain. With 5 bases removed from V and 11 bases from J, the gap between germline ends came to 12 bases. This CDR3 is built from 11 residues. Looked up from germline, CDR1 is SGHAT and CDR2 is FQNNGV.

V usage is TRBV28 and J usage is TRBJ1-4, with 8 bases aligning to TRBD1. The CDR3 runs to 16 residues. Trimming cost V 4 bases and J 4 bases; bases outside gene matches: 8. The germline CDR1 and CDR2 sequences are MDHEN and SYDVKM. CDR3 DNA sequence: TGTGCCAGCAGTTCCCAGGGGGCGCCTAGTAATGAAAAACTGTTTTTT. Translated, it gives CASSSQGAPSNEKLFF. The complete variable domain, with remaining parts taken from reference TRBV28 and TRBJ1-4, reads DVKVTQSSRYLVKRTGEKVFLECVQDMDHENMFWYRQDPGLGLRLIYFSYDVKMKEKGDIPEGYSVSREKKERFSLILESASTNQTSMYLCASSSQGAPSNEKLFFGSGTQLSVL.

Points on this clone: Other DNA sequences of this sample code for an identical CDR3. The chain combines TRBV7-8 with TRBJ2-1, with D unresolved. V was clipped by 2 bases and J by 7 bases, with 3 bases between them. Germline values: CDR1 SGHVS, CDR2 FQNEAQ. This CDR3 is 11 amino acids long. The CDR3 DNA reads as TGTGCCAGCAGCTTATTAAATGAGCAGTTCTTC. It translates to CASSLLNEQFF.

This rearrangement joins TRBV7-9 to TRBJ2-4; perhaps TRBD1 as D (5 bases). The V end lost 5 bases, the J end lost 0 bases, and 17 bases lay between the germline ends. Germline values: CDR1 SEHNR, CDR2 FQNEAQ (reference sequence). The CDR3 contains 17 residues. This chain's CDR3 is CASSPRRAGLAKNIQYF. The CDR3 DNA follows: TGTGCCAGCAGCCCCCGCCGGGCAGGGCTAGCCAAAAACATTCAGTACTTC.

The rearrangement joins TRBV6-1 to TRBJ1-2; TRBD1 aligns across 9 bases. CDR1 is MNHNS, CDR2 SASEGT, per germline. V lost 5 bases to trimming and J lost 2 bases; unmatched junction nucleotides: 3. The CDR3 has 14 residues. CDR3 in DNA: TGTGCCAGCAGTCCGACAGGGGGGAACTATGGCTACACCTTC. This sequence encodes CASSPTGGNYGYTF.

This chain links TRBV18 with TRBJ1-6; 8 nucleotides match TRBD1. V was clipped by 6 bases and J by 6 bases; unmatched bases: 10. Germline-derived CDR1 and CDR2 are KGHSH and LQKENI. CDR3 length equals 16 residues. CDR3: CASSQNQGAGNSPLHF. The CDR3, as DNA: TGTGCCAGCTCTCAAAATCAGGGGGCAGGTAATTCACCCCTCCACTTT.

The CDR3, as DNA: TGTGCCATCAGTGACCGGCGGGTTGAGGGAGATACGCAGTATTTT. Amino acid sequence: CAISDRRVEGDTQYF. J is TRBJ2-3 and V is TRBV10-3; D may be TRBD2 (5 bases). The germline CDR1 and CDR2 sequences are ENHRY and SYGVKD. Trimming took off 3 bases at V and 5 bases at J, with 15 bases between the two ends. This CDR3 comprises 15 residues.

The chain recombines TRBV5-4 with TRBJ2-5; 8 positions match TRBD1. J was trimmed by 5 bases and V by 1 base; bases with no gene match: 13. The germline V gene encodes CDR1 SGHNT and CDR2 YYREEE (reference sequence). This CDR3 is 17 amino acids long. This chain's CDR3 is CASSLRTTGDVRETQYF. The CDR3 coding sequence is TGTGCCAGCAGCTTGCGAACGACAGGGGACGTGAGGGAGACCCAGTACTTC.

The chain uses TRBV7-6 and TRBJ1-4, with 8 bases lining up with TRBD1. Per germline, CDR1 SGHVS and CDR2 FNYEAQ. The CDR3 is 16 residues long. With 5 bases clipped from V and 8 bases from J, the junction kept 13 bases outside the gene matches. CDR3 in amino acids: CASSLTKQGAKEKLFF. CDR3 DNA: TGTGCCAGCAGCCTAACGAAGCAGGGGGCGAAGGAAAAACTGTTTTTT.

The rearrangement links TRBV18 to TRBJ2-7; tentatively, D is TRBD1 (6 bases). CDR1 and CDR2 (germline): KGHSH, LQKENI. The CDR3 loop spans 14 amino acids. Trimming took 3 bases from V and 4 from J, leaving 13 bases between them. The CDR3 spells CASSPQDSSYEQYF. As DNA, the CDR3 is TGTGCCAGCTCACCTCAGGACAGTTCTTACGAGCAGTACTTC.

The chain is built from TRBV19 and TRBJ2-3, with D possibly being TRBD1 (6 bases). The CDR3 runs 15 residues. Germline CDR1 LNHDA, CDR2 SQIVND (reference sequence). Trimming shortened V by 3 bases and J by 3 bases, and 13 bases separated the two germline ends. CDR3 in amino acids: CASSIEGVRTDTQYF. The CDR3 DNA sequence: TGTGCCAGTAGTATCGAGGGGGTTAGGACAGATACGCAGTATTTT.

V gene TRBV7-3 combines with J gene TRBJ2-7; maybe TRBD2 (5 bases). Germline values: CDR1 SGHTA, CDR2 FQGTGA. CDR3 length equals 13 residues. Trimming took 3 bases from V and 3 from J, leaving 9 bases between them. CDR3 nucleotide sequence: TGTGCCAGCAGCTTCTCGGGGAACTACGAGCAGTACTTC. Encoded protein: CASSFSGNYEQYF. The full variable domain, with the rest looked up from reference TRBV7-3 and TRBJ2-7, is GAGVSQTPSNKVTEKGKYVELRCDPISGHTALYWYRQSLGQGPEFLIYFQGTGAADDSGLPNDRFFAVRPEGSVSTLKIQRTERGDSAVYLCASSFSGNYEQYFGPGTRLTVT.

The rearrangement joins TRBV19 to TRBJ1-5; 7 nucleotides line up with TRBD1. This CDR3 has 15 residues. Germline V gene lookup returns CDR1 LNHDA and CDR2 SQIVND (reference sequence). V dropped 6 bases and J dropped 4; count of bases not matched to a gene: 9. The CDR3 loop is CASRGLQGWNQPQHF. The CDR3 DNA follows: TGTGCCAGTAGGGGGTTACAGGGGTGGAATCAGCCCCAGCATTTT.

The V call is TRBV6-5, the J call TRBJ2-7; TRBD2 matches 7 bases. The CDR3 length is 14 residues. Germline V gene data show CDR1 as MNHEY and CDR2 as SVGAGI. The V and J ends lost 0 bases and 5 bases, in that order; junction bases with no gene match: 4. CDR3 protein: CASSYSPGRNEQYF. In nucleotides, the CDR3 is TGTGCCAGCAGTTACTCTCCCGGGAGGAACGAGCAGTACTTC.

The chain has TRBV7-2 and TRBJ2-2; D might be TRBD1 (6 bases). The CDR3 contains 17 residues. CDR1 and CDR2 from the germline V gene are SGHTA and FQGNSA. V lost 3 bases to trimming and J lost 4 bases, with 18 bases between them. In DNA, the CDR3 is TGTGCCAGCAGCTTGTACAGGGTAGGGGTCGGCACCGGGGAGCTGTTTTTT. Protein product: CASSLYRVGVGTGELFF. Variable domain in full (rest from reference TRBV7-2 and TRBJ2-2): GAGVSQSPSNKVTEKGKDVELRCDPISGHTALYWYRQSLGQGLEFLIYFQGNSAPDKSGLPSDRFSAERTGGSVSTLTIQRTQQEDSAVYLCASSLYRVGVGTGELFFGEGSRLTVL.

The chain joins TRBV6-5 to TRBJ2-1, with D maybe TRBD2 (6 bases). Germline CDR1 reads MNHEY; CDR2 reads SVGAGI. V was trimmed by 3 bases and J by 0 bases, leaving 6 bases between them. The CDR3 runs to 14 residues. CDR3: CASSYSGSYNEQFF. CDR3 sequence (DNA): TGTGCCAGCAGTTATAGCGGCTCCTACAATGAGCAGTTCTTC.

The chain is built from TRBV5-1 and TRBJ2-7; TRBD1 aligns across 7 bases. With V trimmed by 0 bases and J by 5 bases, 8 bases remained unmatched. Germline V lookup: CDR1 SGHRS, CDR2 YFSETQ. The CDR3 loop spans 15 amino acids. The CDR3 sequence: CASSLEQQGSNEQYF. The CDR3 DNA reads TGCGCCAGCAGCTTGGAACAACAGGGGAGCAACGAGCAGTACTTC.

The V call is TRBV5-6, the J call TRBJ2-1; maybe TRBD1 (6 bases). Germline V gives CDR1 SGHDT, CDR2 YYEEEE. The CDR3 is 15 residues long. The V end was cut by 5 bases, the J end by 7 bases, with 19 bases between. In DNA, the CDR3 is TGTGCCAGCAGTTCCGGAACAGGGAAGAGGAATGAGCAGTTCTTC. Its translation is CASSSGTGKRNEQFF. Drawing the rest from reference TRBV5-6 and TRBJ2-1, the complete variable domain is DAGVTQSPTHLIKTRGQQVTLRCSPKSGHDTVSWYQQALGQGPQFIFQYYEEEERQRGNFPDRFSGHQFPNYSSELNVNALLLGDSALYLCASSSGTGKRNEQFFGPGTRLTVL.

The chain has TRBV25-1 and TRBJ2-1; perhaps TRBD2 as D (5 bases). V was pared by 6 bases and J by 7 bases, with 16 bases between. From germline, CDR1 is MGHDK and CDR2 SYGVNS. The CDR3 has 14 amino acids. CDR3 protein: CASRREGIMNEQFF. The CDR3 DNA sequence: TGTGCCAGCAGAAGAGAGGGAATTATGAATGAGCAGTTCTTC.

This chain uses TRBV15 with TRBJ2-3; D gene uncertain. The CDR3 is 16 residues long. The V gene lost 4 bases and the J gene lost 1 base, with 15 bases spanning the gap. The germline V gene has CDR1 LNHNV and CDR2 YYDKDF (reference sequence). CDR3 in amino acids: CATSTLPLEGTDTQYF. CDR3 coding DNA: TGTGCCACCAGCACCCTTCCTTTAGAGGGCACAGATACGCAGTATTTT. Using reference TRBV15 and TRBJ2-3 for the parts outside the CDR3, the full variable domain is DAMVIQNPRYQVTQFGKPVTLSCSQTLNHNVMYWYQQKSSQAPKLLFHYYDKDFNNEADTPDNFQSRRPNTSFCFLDIRSPGLGDTAMYLCATSTLPLEGTDTQYFGPGTRLTVL.